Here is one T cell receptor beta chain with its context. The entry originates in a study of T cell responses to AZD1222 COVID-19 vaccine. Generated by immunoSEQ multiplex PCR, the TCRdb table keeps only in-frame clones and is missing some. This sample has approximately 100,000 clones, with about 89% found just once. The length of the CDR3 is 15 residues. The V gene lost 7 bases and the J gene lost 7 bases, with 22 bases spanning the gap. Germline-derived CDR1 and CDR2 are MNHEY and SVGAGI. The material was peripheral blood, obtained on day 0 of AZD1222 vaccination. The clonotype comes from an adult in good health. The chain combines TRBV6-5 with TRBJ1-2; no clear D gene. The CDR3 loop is CASMAGFLDPSGYTF. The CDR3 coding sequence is TGTGCCAGCATGGCGGGGTTCCTTGATCCCTCTGGCTACACCTTC.